These 18 T cell receptor beta chains share one sample of origin, sequenced in a study of radiotherapy plus CTLA-4 blockade in lung cancer. Clones were read by immunoSEQ multiplex PCR, and TCRdb kept only the in-frame ones, dropping some. Here the sample spans some 94,000 clones, roughly 80% being singletons. The specimen comprised peripheral blood, sampled from a patient treated with radiotherapy plus ipilimumab. Source of these receptors: a human donor with non-small cell lung cancer that progressed on radiotherapy plus ipilimumab.

The chain joins TRBV12-5 to TRBJ2-7; 7 nucleotides match TRBD1. The V and J ends lost 1 base and 0 bases, in that order; junction bases with no gene match: 3. The germline V gene encodes CDR1 LGHNT and CDR2 FRNRAP. The CDR3 length is 15 residues. CDR3 nucleotides: TGTGCTAGTGGTTTGGGAGGGGGCAACTCCTACGAGCAGTACTTC. Its translation: CASGLGGGNSYEQYF.

Comment on this clone: Other nucleotide sequences from this sample produce the same CDR3. The rearrangement uses TRBV5-1 and TRBJ2-1; 11 bases align to TRBD2. The germline CDR1 and CDR2 sequences are SGHRS and YFSETQ. The V gene end was trimmed by 4 bases and the J gene end by 3 bases; junction bases not matched to a gene: 3. This CDR3 is built from 15 residues. In DNA form, the CDR3 reads TGCGCCAGCAGCCCTACTAGCGGGAGCTACAATGAGCAGTTCTTC. This sequence encodes CASSPTSGSYNEQFF.

This clone has just one count. This chain connects TRBV19 to TRBJ2-7, with a weak D call TRBD1 (5 bases). Between the trimmed V and J ends, which lost 3 bases and 5 bases, there was a span of 14 bases. CDR3 length: 14 residues. Germline V gene sequence: CDR1 LNHDA, CDR2 SQIVND (reference sequence). The CDR3 region has the DNA TGTGCCAGTAGTATGTATCAGGGCCAGCACGAGCAGTACTTC. It codes for CASSMYQGQHEQYF.

Only one count was recorded for this clone. This chain joins TRBV4-1 and TRBJ1-4, with D possibly TRBD1 on 5 matching bases. Germline assignment: CDR1 MGHRA and CDR2 YSYEKL. V dropped 4 bases and J dropped 7 bases, with 16 bases sitting between them. This CDR3 has 15 residues. The chain's CDR3 is CASSLPRGRGEKLFF. The CDR3 nucleotides read TGCGCCAGCAGCCTCCCTAGGGGACGAGGTGAAAAACTGTTTTTT.

The gene calls are TRBV6-6 and TRBJ1-5, with D possibly TRBD1 on 6 matching bases. V dropped 7 bases and J dropped 4 bases, with 14 bases sitting between them. Germline CDR1 reads MNHNY; CDR2 reads SVGAGI (reference sequence). The CDR3 length is 14 residues. CDR3 coding DNA: TGTGCCAGCATAAGAGACAGGACGAATCAGCCCCAGCATTTT. Translating it yields CASIRDRTNQPQHF.

The V call is TRBV11-2, the J call TRBJ1-3, with D uncertain. The CDR3 covers 13 residues. In germline, CDR1 is SGHAT, CDR2 FQNNGV. V was shortened by 2 bases and J by 8 bases, with 10 bases between the two germline ends. The DNA for the CDR3 is TGTGCCAGCAGCTTATTCAAGGGTTACACCATATATTTT. This translates into CASSLFKGYTIYF.

The CDR3 loop reads CASSPGLAGATYEQYF. CDR3 coding DNA: TGCGCCAGCAGCCCTGGACTAGCGGGAGCTACCTACGAGCAGTACTTC. This chain connects TRBV5-1 to TRBJ2-7, with TRBD2 matching over 13 bases. V gave up 4 bases and J gave up 2 bases; unmatched junction bases: 6. Per the germline V gene, CDR1 is SGHRS and CDR2 is YFSETQ. This CDR3 is 16 amino acids long.

The rearrangement joins TRBV27 to TRBJ2-7; D uncertain. Trimming cost V 2 bases and J 7 bases, with 15 bases left between them. Looked up from germline, CDR1 is MNHEY and CDR2 is SMNVEV (reference sequence). The CDR3 sequence is 14 residues long. CDR3 sequence (DNA): TGTGCCAGCAGTTTAGTCGGCGGTGATGGTGAGCAGTACGTC. Translated, it gives CASSLVGGDGEQYV.

This chain connects TRBV28 to TRBJ2-5, with no clear D. The length of the CDR3 is 11 residues. V lost 5 bases and J lost 5, with 6 bases in between. Germline assignment: CDR1 MDHEN and CDR2 SYDVKM. CDR3 in DNA: TGTGCCAGCAGTAAAGGGGAGACCCAGTACTTC. As protein: CASSKGETQYF. Based on the CDR3 plus reference TRBV28 and TRBJ2-5, the full variable domain is DVKVTQSSRYLVKRTGEKVFLECVQDMDHENMFWYRQDPGLGLRLIYFSYDVKMKEKGDIPEGYSVSREKKERFSLILESASTNQTSMYLCASSKGETQYFGPGTRLLVL.

The rearrangement uses TRBV15 and TRBJ2-3; the match to TRBD2 covers 8 bases. The junction had 9 bases not matched to a gene; V was cut back by 2 bases and J by 2 bases. CDR3 length equals 17 residues. CDR1 is LNHNV, CDR2 YYDKDF, per germline (reference sequence). Here the CDR3 DNA reads TGTGCCACCAGCAGAACCCGGGAGGGCCCCCACACAGATACGCAGTATTTT. Translation gives CATSRTREGPHTDTQYF. Complete variable domain (other parts from reference TRBV15 and TRBJ2-3): DAMVIQNPRYQVTQFGKPVTLSCSQTLNHNVMYWYQQKSSQAPKLLFHYYDKDFNNEADTPDNFQSRRPNTSFCFLDIRSPGLGDTAMYLCATSRTREGPHTDTQYFGPGTRLTVL.

The chain has TRBV5-6 and TRBJ2-5; 8 nucleotides line up with TRBD2. V was clipped by 4 bases and J by 5 bases; unmatched bases: 1. Germline V gene sequence: CDR1 SGHDT, CDR2 YYEEEE. The CDR3 is 12 residues long. The CDR3 reads CASSPGGETQYF. The CDR3 DNA reads TGTGCCAGCAGCCCGGGAGGGGAGACCCAGTACTTC.

The sample holds one count of this clone. The V and J genes are TRBV2 and TRBJ2-5; 7 bases are a match to TRBD2. V shed 10 bases and J 7 bases; nucleotides not matched to a gene: 6. Germline loops: CDR1 SNHLY, CDR2 FYNNEI. The CDR3 is 11 residues long. The DNA of the CDR3 is TGTGCCACCCGGGGGGAGGGGACCCAGTACTTC. This gives the protein CATRGEGTQYF. The variable domain in full, completed from reference TRBV2 and TRBJ2-5, reads EPEVTQTPSHQVTQMGQEVILRCVPISNHLYFYWYRQILGQKVEFLVSFYNNEISEKSEIFDDQFSVERPDGSNFTLKIRSTKLEDSAMYFCATRGEGTQYFGPGTRLLVL.

The genes are TRBV1 and TRBJ2-1; the table assigns TRBD2, which was not confirmed against the DNA. TRBV1 is a documented pseudogene. The CDR3 contains 18 residues. In DNA form, the CDR3 reads TGCACCAGCAGCCCTCCCTGTGCGGGAGTGTTGGCCTACAATGAGCAGTTCTTC. It translates to CTSSPPCAGVLAYNEQFF.

V gene TRBV11-2 combines with J gene TRBJ2-7; D not resolved. The CDR3 extends over 12 amino acids. Trimming shortened V by 5 bases and J by 3 bases, and 8 bases separated the two germline ends. The V gene's germline CDR1 is SGHAT and CDR2 FQNNGV. The DNA for the CDR3 is TGTGCCAGCAGCCGCACAAGCTACGAGCAGTACTTC. It is translated as CASSRTSYEQYF.

This clone showed up just a few times. V and J are TRBV7-8 and TRBJ1-3; D call uncertain. Germline V gene sequence: CDR1 SGHVS, CDR2 FQNEAQ. The germline V and J ends were trimmed by 5 bases and 0 bases, with 14 bases remaining between them. The CDR3 covers 16 residues. DNA for the CDR3: TGTGCCAGCAGCGATAGGAGGACGAGCTCTGGAAACACCATATATTTT. This sequence encodes CASSDRRTSSGNTIYF.

J is TRBJ1-2 and V is TRBV7-3, with 8 nucleotides matching TRBD1. Germline values: CDR1 SGHTA, CDR2 FQGTGA. Trimming took 0 bases from V and 5 from J; bases not matched to a gene: 5. CDR3 length equals 15 residues. CDR3 in DNA: TGTGCCAGCAGCTTAACGGGGACAGGCAGATATGGCTACACCTTC. Amino acid sequence: CASSLTGTGRYGYTF.

The sample holds a few counts of this clone. The J gene is TRBJ2-7, the V gene TRBV30; 9 positions agree with TRBD2. CDR3 length equals 14 residues. Germline V CDR1 and CDR2: GTSNPN, SVGIG (reference sequence). V lost 5 bases, J lost 3 bases, and 8 bases stayed unmatched. Here the CDR3 reads CAWEDSGGYYEQYF. The CDR3 coding sequence is TGTGCCTGGGAAGATAGCGGGGGATACTACGAGCAGTACTTC.

The CDR3, as DNA: TGTGCCAGCAGTTTATGGACGGGACAGGATGACGCCTTCTCCTACGAGCAGTACTTC. Amino acid sequence: CASSLWTGQDDAFSYEQYF. V is TRBV28 and J is TRBJ2-7; TRBD1 aligns across 8 bases. The length of the CDR3 is 19 residues. The trim removed 0 bases at V and 0 bases at J, leaving 13 bases unmatched. In germline, CDR1 is MDHEN, CDR2 SYDVKM.